Shown below are 9 T cell receptor beta chains from a single sample sequenced in a study of cytotoxic CD8 clonotypes in ibrutinib-treated CLL. This table comes from immunoSEQ multiplex PCR, and its TCRdb copy is limited to in-frame clones, with some not included. The sample contains approximately 70,000 clones, approximately 80% of which appear only once. Sequenced material: PBMCs, taken at disease progression, from a patient treated with ibrutinib. Source of these receptors: a human donor with chronic lymphocytic leukemia.

The rearrangement uses TRBV6-5 and TRBJ1-2; the D is unclear. The CDR3 sequence is 14 residues long. The V end was cut by 0 bases, the J end by 1 base, with 6 bases between. Germline CDR1 and CDR2: MNHEY and SVGAGI. The CDR3 bases are TGTGCCAGCAGTTACTCGAGGATTAACTATGGCTACACCTTC. Residues: CASSYSRINYGYTF.

The V gene is TRBV2, the J gene TRBJ2-6; D unclear. The CDR3 runs 13 residues. In germline, CDR1 is SNHLY, CDR2 FYNNEI. V dropped 7 bases and J dropped 5 bases, with 9 bases sitting between them. CDR3 DNA sequence: TGTGCCAGCACGGCGGCAAGGGCCAACGTCCTGACTTTC. It codes for CASTAARANVLTF.

Only a few counts were recorded for this clone. Other DNA sequences in the same sample also yield this CDR3. The gene calls are TRBV4-1 and TRBJ1-3; D is unclear. Between the trimmed V and J ends, which lost 0 bases and 4 bases, there was a span of 7 bases. The CDR3 has 14 residues. The germline V gene encodes CDR1 MGHRA and CDR2 YSYEKL. DNA of the CDR3: TGCGCCAGCAGCCAAGATTGGTCCGGAAACACCATATATTTT. Translating gives CASSQDWSGNTIYF.

The chain is built from TRBV7-9 and TRBJ2-3, with 9 bases matching TRBD2. This CDR3 has 14 amino acids. CDR1 is SEHNR, CDR2 FQNEAQ, per germline (reference sequence). Trimming cost V 5 bases and J 3 bases; bases outside gene matches: 3. The CDR3 nucleotides read TGTGCCAGCAGCCGTAGCGGGGGAACAGATACGCAGTATTTT. Its protein product is CASSRSGGTDTQYF.

DNA for the CDR3: TGCGCCAGCAGTGGGGGATCCTACGAGCAGTACTTC. Protein: CASSGGSYEQYF. The chain has TRBV4-1 and TRBJ2-7; D may match TRBD1 or TRBD2 (5 bases each). V was clipped by 6 bases and J by 1 base, with 7 bases between them. The CDR3 contains 12 residues. Germline V CDR1 and CDR2: MGHRA, YSYEKL.

This chain links TRBV9 with TRBJ2-1; D possibly corresponds to TRBD2 (6 bases). Trimming removed 0 bases at V and 1 base at J, with 11 bases between. CDR3 length: 16 residues. The germline V gene encodes CDR1 SGDLS and CDR2 YYNGEE. Written as DNA, the CDR3 is TGTGCCAGCAGCGTAGTTCGGAGCGGGTCCTACAATGAGCAGTTCTTC. It specifies CASSVVRSGSYNEQFF.

The CDR3: CASSDSGSSYEQYF. CDR3 DNA: TGCGCCAGCAGTGATAGCGGGAGCTCCTACGAGCAGTACTTC. The V and J genes are TRBV10-1 and TRBJ2-7; 9 nucleotides agree with TRBD2. This CDR3 contains 14 residues. Germline V gene sequence: CDR1 WNHNN, CDR2 SYGVQD (reference sequence). J was trimmed by 0 bases and V by 3 bases; bases with no gene match: 0.

The V gene is TRBV27, the J gene TRBJ2-1, with D uncertain. CDR3 length: 14 amino acids. From germline, CDR1 is MNHEY and CDR2 SMNVEV (reference sequence). V gave up 2 bases and J gave up 0 bases, with 5 bases separating them. CDR3 in amino acids: CASSLASSYNEQFF. The DNA for the CDR3 is TGTGCCAGCAGTTTAGCTTCCTCCTACAATGAGCAGTTCTTC.

This chain uses TRBV2 with TRBJ1-2, with 7 bases that match TRBD1. Germline lookup yields CDR1 SNHLY and CDR2 FYNNEI. Trimming at V came to 7 bases and at J to 6 bases, leaving 8 bases not matched to a gene. This CDR3 is built from 13 residues. The chain's CDR3 is CASKTDRDDGYTF. The CDR3 DNA reads as TGTGCCAGCAAGACCGACAGGGATGATGGCTACACCTTC.